The 18 T cell receptor beta chains presented below share a single source sample, sequenced in a study of post-analysis software for immune sequencing data. Overall study findings and caveats: TRBV5-6, TRBV5-1 and TRBV20-1 belonged to a set of about five TRBV segments that were more frequent in patients than controls.

These TCRs are of unknown antigen specificity. The library was made from cDNA and included unique molecular identifiers. Using its own MiXCR run on the PCR reads, TCRdb lists one record per CDR3 protein. The repertoire consists of a few hundred thousand distinct CDR3 sequences, with roughly 30% occurring once and the leading ten covering 13%. The sequenced sample consisted of blood. These receptors came from a girl between 5 and 17 years old with multiple sclerosis.

V is TRBV6-2 or TRBV6-3 and J is TRBJ2-2; D remains ambiguous. Germline V CDR1 and CDR2: MNHEY, SVGEGT. The CDR3 loop spans 12 amino acids. V was pared by 5 bases and J by 0 bases, with 1 base between. The CDR3 region has the DNA TGTGCCAGCAGTACGAACACCGGGGAGCTGTTTTTT. It is translated as CASSTNTGELFF.

The table lists this clonotype with a count of one. The chain uses TRBV2 and TRBJ2-3; D is possibly TRBD2 (6 bases). Germline V lookup: CDR1 SNHLY, CDR2 FYNNEI. V was cut by 2 bases and J by 0 bases, with 12 bases left in between. The CDR3 is made up of 16 amino acids. The CDR3 DNA reads as TGTGCCAGCAGTGAACCGCCGGAGGGTAGCACAGATACGCAGTATTTT. Its translation is CASSEPPEGSTDTQYF. The full variable domain, completed using reference TRBV2 and TRBJ2-3, is EPEVTQTPSHQVTQMGQEVILRCVPISNHLYFYWYRQILGQKVEFLVSFYNNEISEKSEIFDDQFSVERPDGSNFTLKIRSTKLEDSAMYFCASSEPPEGSTDTQYFGPGTRLTVL.

CDR3 sequence (DNA): TGTGCCAGCAGCTCGGAACGAGAAATACGGCAGTTCTTC. Amino acid sequence: CASSSEREIRQFF. This chain links TRBV7-9 with TRBJ2-1, with D hard to call. The germline V gene has CDR1 SEHNR and CDR2 FQNEAQ (reference sequence). The V end was cut by 4 bases, the J end by 12 bases, with 16 bases between. The CDR3 has 13 amino acids. Full variable domain (rest looked up from reference TRBV7-9 and TRBJ2-1): DTGVSQNPRHKITKRGQNVTFRCDPISEHNRLYWYRQTLGQGPEFLTYFQNEAQLEKSRLLSDRFSAERPKGSFSTLEIQRTEQGDSAMYLCASSSEREIRQFFGPGTRLTVL.

The chain has TRBV29-1 and TRBJ2-7; tentative D call: TRBD1 (6 bases). The CDR3 has 16 amino acids. CDR1 SQVTM and CDR2 ANQGSEA come from the germline V gene. The V end was cut by 4 bases, the J end by 0 bases, with 19 bases between. The CDR3 loop is CSVGGLAGESSYEQYF. CDR3 sequence (DNA): TGCAGCGTTGGGGGGTTGGCAGGGGAAAGCTCCTACGAGCAGTACTTC.

This clonotype occurred a few times. The chain combines TRBV12-3 or TRBV12-4 with TRBJ2-3; the match to TRBD2 covers 7 bases. Trimming at V came to 6 bases and at J to 2 bases, leaving 5 bases not matched to a gene. The CDR3 extends over 14 amino acids. The DNA of the CDR3 is TGTGCCAGCAGATCGAGCGGGGCCACAGATACGCAGTATTTT. Its translation is CASRSSGATDTQYF.

V and J are TRBV6-5 and TRBJ1-2; tentatively, D is TRBD1 (5 bases). The V gene's germline CDR1 is MNHEY and CDR2 SVGAGI. V was clipped by 6 bases and J by 9 bases, with 14 bases between them. The CDR3 is 12 amino acids. Here the CDR3 DNA reads TGTGCCAGCAGCCCGGGACGCCTGAGCTACACCTTC. This encodes CASSPGRLSYTF.

The rearrangement joins TRBV6-5 to TRBJ1-4; D gene ambiguous. CDR3 length: 11 residues. The germline gives CDR1 MNHEY, CDR2 SVGAGI. Trimming took 6 bases from V and 8 from J, leaving 7 bases between them. The CDR3 loop is CASSPGEKLFF. CDR3 in DNA: TGTGCCAGCAGCCCGGGCGAAAAACTGTTTTTT.

This clonotype was seen ten or more times. The chain has TRBV12-3 or TRBV12-4 and TRBJ2-3; D is undetermined. The CDR3 sequence is 11 residues long. The V and J ends lost 8 bases and 4 bases respectively, with 7 bases between them. The CDR3 protein is CASSSADTQYF. The CDR3 bases are TGTGCCAGCTCTTCGGCAGATACGCAGTATTTT.

This clonotype turned up a few times. The CDR3 reads CASSLLGAFSEKLFF. DNA of the CDR3: TGTGCCAGCAGTTTATTGGGGGCTTTTAGTGAAAAACTGTTTTTT. This chain links TRBV28 with TRBJ1-4; TRBD1 might be the D (6 bases). Germline V gives CDR1 MDHEN, CDR2 SYDVKM. Trimming pared 1 base from V and 7 bases from J, leaving 13 bases between. The length of the CDR3 is 15 residues. Full variable domain (missing parts from reference TRBV28 and TRBJ1-4): DVKVTQSSRYLVKRTGEKVFLECVQDMDHENMFWYRQDPGLGLRLIYFSYDVKMKEKGDIPEGYSVSREKKERFSLILESASTNQTSMYLCASSLLGAFSEKLFFGSGTQLSVL.

V is TRBV11-2 and J is TRBJ2-3; TRBD2 aligns across 12 bases. The CDR3 is made up of 18 amino acids. Germline CDR1 is SGHAT and CDR2 is FQNNGV. V shed 4 bases and J 5 bases; nucleotides not matched to a gene: 13. CDR3 region: CASSSTDGLAGLIDTQYF. For the CDR3, the DNA is TGTGCCAGCAGCTCGACTGACGGACTAGCGGGGCTTATAGATACGCAGTATTTT.

This clonotype has a handful of counts. This chain connects TRBV2 to TRBJ1-6; D call uncertain. The germline V gene has CDR1 SNHLY and CDR2 FYNNEI. This CDR3 spans 16 amino acids. Trimming removed 3 bases at V and 2 bases at J, with 11 bases between. This chain's CDR3 is CASSDTGITYNSPLHF. Here the CDR3 DNA reads TGTGCCAGCAGTGATACTGGCATCACCTATAATTCACCCCTCCACTTT.

As concerns this clonotype: One end of the junction fails to match germline, which may point to a read error. The chain recombines TRBV12-3 or TRBV12-4 with TRBJ2-3, with TRBD2 identical over 7 bases. CDR3 size: 14 residues. The CDR3, as DNA: TGTGCCGGCAGTTCCTCGGGAGGAGCAGATACGCAGTATTTT. Translated: CAGSSSGGADTQYF.

This sequence joins TRBV7-2 and TRBJ2-7; 9 nucleotides line up with TRBD1. Trimming at V came to 0 bases and at J to 4 bases, leaving 4 bases not matched to a gene. The CDR3 covers 15 residues. CDR1 SGHTA and CDR2 FQGNSA come from the germline V gene. Here the CDR3 DNA reads TGTGCCAGCAGCTTAGCGCTTGGACAGGGGTACGAGCAGTACTTC. The encoded protein is CASSLALGQGYEQYF.

This chain connects TRBV5-1 to TRBJ1-2; D ambiguous. CDR1 and CDR2 (germline): SGHRS, YFSETQ. This CDR3 is built from 14 residues. Between the trimmed V and J ends, which lost 0 bases and 8 bases, there was a span of 14 bases. The CDR3 DNA follows: TGCGCCAGCAGCTTGGGAACGGCGGGCTGGGGCTACACCTTC. Its protein is CASSLGTAGWGYTF.

This chain joins TRBV24-1 and TRBJ2-1, with TRBD2 identical over 7 bases. V was clipped by 9 bases and J by 0 bases; unmatched bases: 4. Germline CDR1 is KGHDR and CDR2 is SFDVKD. The CDR3 totals 14 residues. The CDR3 nucleotides are TGTGCCACCGGGGAGGGGAGCTCCTACAATGAGCAGTTCTTC. Encoded protein: CATGEGSSYNEQFF.

The chain has TRBV27 and TRBJ2-1; 9 nucleotides line up with TRBD2. The germline CDR1 and CDR2 sequences are MNHEY and SMNVEV (reference sequence). This CDR3 contains 19 residues. The ends lost 2 bases at V and 0 bases at J; junction bases unmatched: 11. The CDR3, as DNA: TGTGCCAGCAGTTTAACGCCCCTAGCGGGACTTGGCTCCTACAATGAGCAGTTCTTC. Protein sequence: CASSLTPLAGLGSYNEQFF.

V usage is TRBV25-1 and J usage is TRBJ1-2, with a weak D call TRBD1 (6 bases). The V end lost 6 bases, the J end lost 0 bases, and 14 bases lay between the germline ends. The length of the CDR3 is 15 residues. CDR1 is MGHDK, CDR2 SYGVNS, per germline. The CDR3 region is CASSPPGVTNYGYTF. The CDR3 DNA is TGTGCCAGCAGCCCCCCAGGGGTGACTAACTATGGCTACACCTTC.

The rearrangement uses TRBV6-6 and TRBJ1-4, with D maybe TRBD1 (5 bases). Germline V gene sequence: CDR1 MNHNY, CDR2 SVGAGI (reference sequence). Trimming pared 6 bases from V and 4 bases from J, leaving 12 bases between. The CDR3 contains 14 residues. CDR3 coding DNA: TGTGCCAGCAGCAGGGCTGCGGGTAATGAAAAACTGTTTTTT. Protein: CASSRAAGNEKLFF.